This TCR beta chain was captured in a study of OX40 agonist ivuxolimab in advanced cancers. Background on the study: Eligibility admitted prior anti-PD-1, anti-PD-L1 or anti-CTLA-4 therapy; about 39% had some. Study findings and constraints: Certain nonresponders additionally had low normalized T-cell clonal expansion.

A history of autoimmune disease or systemic immunosuppression excluded patients. Cycle 7 day 1, cycle 4 day 1, and baseline were the timepoints at which blood was sampled. This clone was picked up one time. The antigen is not known. Using immunoSEQ multiplex PCR, the repertoire was profiled, and TCRdb retains in-frame clones only, with some absent. The table lists about 99,000 clones, roughly nine tenths of them singletons, with about 0.31% in the top ten. The source of this sequence is an adult with an advanced solid tumor such as melanoma, head and neck, liver or kidney cancer. Sequencing used CD4+ or CD8+ T cells sorted from blood, obtained in a trial of the OX40 agonist ivuxolimab.

The CDR3 here is CASSLGQSTGELFF. The CDR3 nucleotides read TGTGCCAGCTCGCTGGGACAGAGCACCGGGGAGCTGTTTTTT. The chain couples TRBV18 to TRBJ2-2; 7 nucleotides align to TRBD1. The V and J ends lost 6 bases and 4 bases, in that order; junction bases with no gene match: 5. The CDR3 loop spans 14 amino acids. Germline CDR1 KGHSH, CDR2 LQKENI.